This T cell receptor (beta chain) stems from a study of blood T cell repertoires in COVID-19. The CDR3 loop spans 15 amino acids. V gave up 4 bases and J gave up 2 bases; unmatched junction bases: 3. Germline lookup yields CDR1 SGHTA and CDR2 FQGTGA. Sequenced by immunoSEQ multiplex PCR; TCRdb stores in-frame clones only, minus some. The data hold 95,000 to 110,000 clones, with less than 90% observed a single time. V is TRBV7-3 and J is TRBJ2-3; TRBD1 agrees at 10 bases. Sequenced input: peripheral blood. The clonotype comes from a human donor in a cohort sampled during active COVID-19. Written as DNA, the CDR3 is TGTGCCAGCAGCTCGGGACAGGGGCCCACAGATACGCAGTATTTT. Translated, it gives CASSSGQGPTDTQYF.